This TCR beta chain was captured in a study of T cells in narcolepsy. Study-level background: Patients with NT1 or NT2 and healthy control donors were enrolled.

Germline V gives CDR1 LGHNA, CDR2 YSLEER. The length of the CDR3 is 17 residues. J was trimmed by 4 bases and V by 1 base; bases with no gene match: 5. General study points: Reportedly, autoreactive clonotypes were serially detected in patients' blood but not controls'.

The method was immunoSEQ multiplex PCR; TCRdb's version includes in-frame clones alone and lacks a portion of them. The profile shows around 16,000 clones, around 86% of them singletons. Comment on this clone: The antigen remains undetermined.

The sequenced material came from memory (CD45RA-) CD4+ T cells from blood. The sequence was collected from a human donor in good health. The chain couples TRBV4-3 to TRBJ2-1; 12 nucleotides align to TRBD2. The CDR3 coding sequence is TGCGCCAGCAGCCAAGTTCCCGGACTAGCGGGATACAATGAGCAGTTCTTC. Protein sequence: CASSQVPGLAGYNEQFF.